Detailed here is one T cell receptor (beta chain). Source study methods: Estimation of nucleated cell counts was performed using reference gene primer amplification. Assay: immunoSEQ multiplex PCR; the TCRdb copy retains only in-frame clones and omits some. The V and J calls and clone size are taken from that table; D and trimming were inferred from the DNA. The sample lists some 250,000 clones; roughly 86% were seen once. These data originate in a study of blood T cell repertoires in COVID-19. V was trimmed by 4 bases and J by 8 bases, leaving 19 bases between them. This CDR3 spans 16 amino acids. CDR1 is SGHNT, CDR2 YYREEE, per germline (reference sequence). Living in 20 to 30 US areas, the participants were between roughly 18 and 90 years of age.

The V and J genes are TRBV5-4 and TRBJ1-6, with D possibly TRBD1 on 6 matching bases. The sample comprised PBMCs or T cells enriched from blood (not recorded which). The clonotype was recovered from a woman in her thirties with acute COVID-19. CDR3 region: CASSPLPTQGYSPLHF. CDR3 DNA: TGTGCCAGCAGCCCCCTGCCCACACAGGGATATTCACCCCTCCACTTT.